Listed here are 2 T cell receptor beta chains from one sample, sequenced in a study of OX40 agonist ivuxolimab in advanced cancers. Profiling relied on immunoSEQ multiplex PCR, and the TCRdb table lists in-frame clones only, not all of them. The data contain tens of thousands of clones, around four fifths of them singletons. Sequenced material: CD4+ or CD8+ T cells sorted from blood, taken in a trial of the OX40 agonist ivuxolimab. The receptors here all came from an adult with an advanced solid tumor such as melanoma, head and neck, liver or kidney cancer.

V gene TRBV14 combines with J gene TRBJ2-4; 9 bases map to TRBD2. The CDR3 spans 15 residues. In germline, CDR1 is SGHDN, CDR2 FVKESK. V trimming: 4 bases; J trimming: 4 bases; junction bases outside the gene matches: 5. CDR3 DNA sequence: TGTGCCAGCAGCCTTATAGCGGGAGCTAAAAACATTCAGTACTTC. Encoded protein: CASSLIAGAKNIQYF.

This clone was seen only once. V is TRBV7-6 and J is TRBJ2-7; D possibly matches TRBD1 or TRBD2 (7 bases each). The CDR3 has 16 residues. V shed 5 bases and J shed 1 base, with 18 bases lying between them. From germline, CDR1 is SGHVS and CDR2 FNYEAQ. Here the CDR3 DNA reads TGTGCCAGCAGCCCAGGGGGGAGGGGGAGGTCCTACGAGCAGTACTTC. Translated: CASSPGGRGRSYEQYF.